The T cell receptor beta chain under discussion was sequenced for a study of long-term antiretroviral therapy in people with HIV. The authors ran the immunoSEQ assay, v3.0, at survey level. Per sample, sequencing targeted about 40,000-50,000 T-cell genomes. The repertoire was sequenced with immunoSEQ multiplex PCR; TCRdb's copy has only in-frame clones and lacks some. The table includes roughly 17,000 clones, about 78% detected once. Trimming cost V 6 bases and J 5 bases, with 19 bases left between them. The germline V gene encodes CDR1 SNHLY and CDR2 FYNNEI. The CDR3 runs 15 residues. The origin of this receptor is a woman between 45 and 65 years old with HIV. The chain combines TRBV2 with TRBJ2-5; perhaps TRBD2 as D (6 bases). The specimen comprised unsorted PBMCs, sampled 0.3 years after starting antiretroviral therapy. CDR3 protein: CASRVGLTIRETQYF. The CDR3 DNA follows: TGTGCCAGCAGGGTGGGACTTACAATTAGGGAGACCCAGTACTTC. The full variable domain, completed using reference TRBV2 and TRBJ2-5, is EPEVTQTPSHQVTQMGQEVILRCVPISNHLYFYWYRQILGQKVEFLVSFYNNEISEKSEIFDDQFSVERPDGSNFTLKIRSTKLEDSAMYFCASRVGLTIRETQYFGPGTRLLVL.